Below, 8 T cell receptor beta chains from the same sample are listed, as sequenced in a study of blood T cells in healthy people across ages. The authors ran a second PCR of roughly 6 to 12 cycles using a sample-barcoded 5' primer and a J-beta primer mix. In TCRdb, the 5' RACE reads were re-called with MiXCR into one record per CDR3 protein. The table records roughly 650,000 distinct CDR3 sequences, around 32% of them present only once. The sample was blood. These receptors were obtained from an elderly woman in good health.

Note on this clonotype: One junction end disagrees with the germline gene, perhaps due to a read error. CDR3 region: CTSSLRQASYEQYF. In DNA, the CDR3 is TGTACCAGCAGTTTGAGACAGGCCTCCTACGAGCAGTACTTC. The chain is built from TRBV7-9 and TRBJ2-7; D is possibly TRBD1 (6 bases). This CDR3 contains 14 residues. From germline, CDR1 is SEHNR and CDR2 FQNEAQ (reference sequence).

This rearrangement joins TRBV12-3 or TRBV12-4 to TRBJ2-7; 9 nucleotides align to TRBD1. The CDR3 sequence is 16 residues long. V shed 1 base and J 7 bases; nucleotides not matched to a gene: 11. The CDR3 DNA sequence: TGTGCCAGCAGTTTAGGGACAGGGGACCCTAGGGATGAGCAGTACTTC. It yields the protein CASSLGTGDPRDEQYF.

This clonotype was detected many times. This chain connects TRBV28 to TRBJ2-1; D remains ambiguous. The germline V gene has CDR1 MDHEN and CDR2 SYDVKM. The length of the CDR3 is 14 residues. V was shortened by 5 bases and J by 8 bases, with 16 bases between the two germline ends. The CDR3 reads CASSKGGYADEQFF. CDR3 sequence (DNA): TGTGCCAGCAGTAAAGGCGGCTATGCGGATGAGCAGTTCTTC.

The chain is built from TRBV5-1 and TRBJ2-1, with a possible D match to TRBD1 (6 bases). Trimming left V 0 bases short and J 0 bases short, with 13 bases between. CDR3 length: 17 amino acids. Germline CDR1 and CDR2: SGHRS and YFSETQ. CDR3 sequence reads: CASSLGPQGSSYNEQFF. Here the CDR3 DNA reads TGCGCCAGCAGCTTGGGGCCCCAGGGGAGCTCCTACAATGAGCAGTTCTTC.

This clonotype was recorded once. This sequence joins TRBV10-3 and TRBJ2-1; perhaps TRBD2 as D (7 bases). Trimming left V 8 bases short and J 9 bases short, with 20 bases between. Germline CDR1 reads ENHRY; CDR2 reads SYGVKD. The CDR3 covers 14 residues. Written as DNA, the CDR3 is TGTGCCATCGAGTTTACACAGGGAGGGGGTGAGCAGTTCTTC. This translates into CAIEFTQGGGEQFF.

This clonotype was recorded many times. The rearrangement links TRBV15 to TRBJ2-7, with D perhaps matching TRBD1 (5 bases). The CDR3 is 15 residues long. Trimming removed 0 bases from V and 3 bases from J, with 12 bases in between. Germline CDR1 LNHNV, CDR2 YYDKDF (reference sequence). CDR3 nucleotide sequence: TGTGCCACCAGCAGAGATCCAGGGTCCGACTACGAGCAGTACTTC. Its translation: CATSRDPGSDYEQYF.

V usage is TRBV5-1 and J usage is TRBJ1-4; D unclear. Per germline, CDR1 SGHRS and CDR2 YFSETQ. Trimming left V 0 bases short and J 0 bases short, with 9 bases between. CDR3 length: 16 amino acids. This CDR3 reads CASSLATPATNEKLFF. The CDR3 nucleotides are TGCGCCAGCAGCTTGGCCACGCCAGCAACTAATGAAAAACTGTTTTTT.

Concerning this clonotype itself: A single base separates this from a much larger clone, so it may be a read error. This chain joins TRBV7-2 and TRBJ1-6; weak D call: TRBD1 (5 bases). This CDR3 has 14 residues. The germline V gene encodes CDR1 SGHTA and CDR2 FQGNSA. Trimming cost V 1 base and J 18 bases, with 19 bases left between them. The CDR3 DNA sequence: TGTGCCAGCAGCTTAGGGCCAGGAGGGGCGGACCCCCACTTT. Residues: CASSLGPGGADPHF.